The clone carrying this T cell receptor beta chain turned up a few times. Its cognate antigen is unknown. The sample originates from a study of T cell repertoires in cytomegalovirus infection. For the study at large: The public TCR beta signatures pointed to both CMV infection and matching HLA type. The study, taken as a whole, reports: Based on cumulative public TCR beta family frequency, carriers of CMV plus the relevant HLA were identified. Ex vivo, HLA-C-restricted CMV-specific TCR beta clonotypes prevailed over the rest of the response.

TCRdb called the reads again in MiXCR, with one record for every CDR3 protein. Of around 260,000 distinct CDR3 sequences detected, less than 9.5% appear once; the ten largest clones hold more than 13%. CDR1 and CDR2 (germline): SGHTA, FQGNSA. The CDR3 consists of 13 residues. The ends were cut back, 5 bases at V and 3 bases at J, with 10 bases in the middle. The chain has TRBV7-2 and TRBJ1-1; no clear D gene. Sequencing input: PBMCs. The source of this sequence is a human donor in good health (CMV status not recorded). Some clones in this sample may be carry-over from other donors' samples. DNA for the CDR3: TGTGCCAGCAGCGGTCAACAGTACACTGAAGCTTTCTTT. It codes for CASSGQQYTEAFF.